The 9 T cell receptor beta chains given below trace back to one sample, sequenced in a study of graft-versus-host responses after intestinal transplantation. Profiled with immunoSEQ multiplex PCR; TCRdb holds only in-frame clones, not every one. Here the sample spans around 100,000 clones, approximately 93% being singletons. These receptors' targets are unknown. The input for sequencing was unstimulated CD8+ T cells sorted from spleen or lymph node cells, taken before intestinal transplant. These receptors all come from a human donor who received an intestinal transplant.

CDR3 DNA sequence: TGCACCAGCAGACAACTGGGTTGTGCACAAAGTCGGGCCAACGTCCTGACTTTC. Amino acid sequence: CTSRQLGCAQSRANVLTF. The rearrangement joins TRBV1 to TRBJ2-6. TRBV1 is a pseudogene locus. This CDR3 spans 18 amino acids.

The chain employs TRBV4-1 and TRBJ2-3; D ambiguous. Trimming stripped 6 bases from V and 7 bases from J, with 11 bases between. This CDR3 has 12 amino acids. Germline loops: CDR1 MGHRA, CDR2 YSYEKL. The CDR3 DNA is TGCGCCAGCAGTCCGGACGGTTATACGCAGTATTTT. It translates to CASSPDGYTQYF.

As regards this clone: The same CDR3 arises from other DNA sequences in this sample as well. CDR3 sequence reads: CASSFGSNYGYTF. The CDR3 DNA is TGTGCCAGCAGCTTCGGCAGTAACTATGGCTACACCTTC. The chain employs TRBV7-8 and TRBJ1-2; no clear D gene. Trimming cost V 3 bases and J 1 base, with 6 bases left between them. The CDR3 has 13 amino acids. Per the germline V gene, CDR1 is SGHVS and CDR2 is FQNEAQ.

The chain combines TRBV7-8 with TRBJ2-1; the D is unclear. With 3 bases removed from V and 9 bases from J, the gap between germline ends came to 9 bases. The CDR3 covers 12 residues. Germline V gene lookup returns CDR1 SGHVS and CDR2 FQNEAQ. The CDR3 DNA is TGTGCCAGCAGCTTGGCGCTCACTGAGCAGTTCTTC. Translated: CASSLALTEQFF.

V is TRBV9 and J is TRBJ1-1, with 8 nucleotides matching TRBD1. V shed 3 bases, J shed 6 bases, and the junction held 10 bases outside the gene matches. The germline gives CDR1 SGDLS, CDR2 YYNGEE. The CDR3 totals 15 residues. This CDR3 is CASSARTGTLPEAFF. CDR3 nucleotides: TGTGCCAGCAGCGCGAGGACAGGGACCTTGCCTGAAGCTTTCTTT.

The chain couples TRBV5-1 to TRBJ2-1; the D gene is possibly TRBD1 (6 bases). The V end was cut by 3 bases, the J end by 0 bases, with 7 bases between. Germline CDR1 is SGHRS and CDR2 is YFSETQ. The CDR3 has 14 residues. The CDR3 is CASSWTVSYNEQFF. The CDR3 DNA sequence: TGCGCCAGCAGCTGGACAGTCTCCTACAATGAGCAGTTCTTC.

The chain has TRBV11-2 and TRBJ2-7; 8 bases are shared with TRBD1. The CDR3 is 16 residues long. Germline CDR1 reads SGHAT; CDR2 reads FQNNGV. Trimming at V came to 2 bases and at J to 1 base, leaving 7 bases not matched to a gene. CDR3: CASSLFTGGPSYEQYF. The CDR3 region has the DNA TGTGCCAGCAGCTTATTTACAGGGGGACCTTCCTACGAGCAGTACTTC.

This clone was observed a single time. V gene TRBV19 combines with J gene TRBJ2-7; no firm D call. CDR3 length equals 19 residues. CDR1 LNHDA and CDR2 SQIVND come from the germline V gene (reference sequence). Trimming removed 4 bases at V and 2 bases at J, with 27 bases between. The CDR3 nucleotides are TGTGCCAGTAGTAAGGCCCCCCTCACAGACACGGAACCCACCTACGAGCAGTACTTC. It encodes CASSKAPLTDTEPTYEQYF.

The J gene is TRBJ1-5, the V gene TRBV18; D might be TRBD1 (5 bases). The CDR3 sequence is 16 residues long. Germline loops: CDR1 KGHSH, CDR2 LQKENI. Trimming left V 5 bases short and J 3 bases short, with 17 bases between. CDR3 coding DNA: TGTGCCAGCTCATATGGGACCGACTGGGTCAATCAGCCCCAGCATTTT. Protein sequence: CASSYGTDWVNQPQHF.